A selection of T cell receptor beta chains follows, all from one sample in a study of T cells in localized non-small cell lung cancer. Clones were sequenced by immunoSEQ multiplex PCR, and TCRdb holds only the in-frame ones, with some missing. The sample carries around 9,000 clones, 35% to 45% recorded once. Sample: lymph node tissue, taken before any cancer treatment. All receptors derive from a woman aged 35-75 years with stage I lung adenocarcinoma. The CDR3 runs from the conserved cysteine through the conserved F or W. Each record gives: D gene, V gene, clone size, J gene, CDR3 DNA, CDR3 protein. D genes are given only for firm matches. Not every row has a clone size; where given, it reads once, few, many or a size class.

D gene: TRBD1; V gene: TRBV18; clone size: .; J gene: TRBJ1-4; CDR3 DNA: TGTGCCAGCTCACCAGGACAGGGTATATCGTATGCAACTAATGAAAAACTGTTTTTT; CDR3 protein: CASSPGQGISYATNEKLFF
D gene: .; V gene: TRBV19; clone size: few; J gene: TRBJ2-3; CDR3 DNA: TGTGCCAGTAGTATAGTCGGGTCCGCTAGCACAGATACGCAGTATTTT; CDR3 protein: CASSIVGSASTDTQYF
D gene: TRBD2; V gene: TRBV18; clone size: once; J gene: TRBJ2-1; CDR3 DNA: TGTGCCAGCTCACCGGGACTAGCGTCTTACAATGAGCAGTTCTTC; CDR3 protein: CASSPGLASYNEQFF
D gene: .; V gene: TRBV4-1; clone size: .; J gene: TRBJ1-5; CDR3 DNA: TGCGCCAGCAGCCAAGATCCTTTAAGGGCTAGCGGGACTCAGCCCCAGCATTTT; CDR3 protein: CASSQDPLRASGTQPQHF
D gene: TRBD1; V gene: TRBV6-8; clone size: .; J gene: TRBJ2-7; CDR3 DNA: TGTGCCAGCAGTCCCGGGACAGGGATCTACGAGCAGTACTTC; CDR3 protein: CASSPGTGIYEQYF
D gene: .; V gene: TRBV6-8; clone size: .; J gene: TRBJ1-2; CDR3 DNA: TGTGCCAGCAGTGAGGACGGATGGAAAGGCTACACCTTC; CDR3 protein: CASSEDGWKGYTF
D gene: .; V gene: TRBV6-7; clone size: .; J gene: TRBJ1-2; CDR3 DNA: TGTGCCAGCAGTGAAAAAGATGGCTACACCTTC; CDR3 protein: CASSEKDGYTF
D gene: .; V gene: TRBV6-8; clone size: few; J gene: TRBJ1-3; CDR3 DNA: TGTGCCAGCAGTTCCCGGGACATACTGTCGGGAAACACCATATATTTT; CDR3 protein: CASSSRDILSGNTIYF
D gene: TRBD1; V gene: TRBV12-5; clone size: .; J gene: TRBJ2-7; CDR3 DNA: TGTGCTAGTGGTCGGGACAGGGCCTACGAGCAGTACTTC; CDR3 protein: CASGRDRAYEQYF
D gene: .; V gene: TRBV9; clone size: few; J gene: TRBJ2-4; CDR3 DNA: TGTGCCAGCAGTCGAGGGGCCAAAAACATTCAGTACTTC; CDR3 protein: CASSRGAKNIQYF
D gene: .; V gene: TRBV10-1; clone size: .; J gene: TRBJ2-7; CDR3 DNA: TGCGCCAGCAGTGAGGGGGGTTCCTACGAGCAGTACTTC; CDR3 protein: CASSEGGSYEQYF
D gene: .; V gene: TRBV19; clone size: .; J gene: TRBJ2-3; CDR3 DNA: TGTGCCAGTAGTTGGCAGGGGGGAGATACGCAGTATTTT; CDR3 protein: CASSWQGGDTQYF
D gene: .; V gene: TRBV6-8; clone size: .; J gene: TRBJ2-3; CDR3 DNA: TGTGCCAGCATTCGAATCGGGGGAACAGATACGCAGTATTTT; CDR3 protein: CASIRIGGTDTQYF
D gene: TRBD1; V gene: TRBV30; clone size: .; J gene: TRBJ1-6; CDR3 DNA: TGTGCCTGGAGCAGACAGGGAATGAGGAATTCACCCCTCCACTTT; CDR3 protein: CAWSRQGMRNSPLHF
D gene: TRBD1; V gene: TRBV9; clone size: few; J gene: TRBJ2-1; CDR3 DNA: TGTGCCAGCAGCGTTAGAGCCGGGACAGCGGACAATGAGCAGTTCTTC; CDR3 protein: CASSVRAGTADNEQFF
D gene: TRBD1; V gene: TRBV19; clone size: few; J gene: TRBJ2-4; CDR3 DNA: TGTGCCAGTAGTCCGACAGGGGCCAAAAACATTCAGTACTTC; CDR3 protein: CASSPTGAKNIQYF
D gene: .; V gene: TRBV19; clone size: .; J gene: TRBJ2-1; CDR3 DNA: TGTGCCAGTAGATGGGACAATGAGCAGTTCTTC; CDR3 protein: CASRWDNEQFF
D gene: .; V gene: TRBV30; clone size: .; J gene: TRBJ1-3; CDR3 DNA: TGTGCCTGGAGCGGGGTCGAGGGGAGAGACACCATATATTTT; CDR3 protein: CAWSGVEGRDTIYF
D gene: .; V gene: TRBV5-1; clone size: .; J gene: TRBJ2-2; CDR3 DNA: TGCGCCAGCAGCTTGGACGTGAACACCGGGGAGCTGTTTTTT; CDR3 protein: CASSLDVNTGELFF
D gene: .; V gene: TRBV11-3; clone size: few; J gene: TRBJ1-4; CDR3 DNA: TGTGCCAGCAGCTTGAAACAGGCAAATGAAAAACTGTTTTTT; CDR3 protein: CASSLKQANEKLFF
D gene: .; V gene: TRBV6-8; clone size: .; J gene: TRBJ1-1; CDR3 DNA: TGTGCCAGCAGTTACCATGTCTTGAACACTGAAGCTTTCTTT; CDR3 protein: CASSYHVLNTEAFF
D gene: .; V gene: TRBV11-3; clone size: few; J gene: TRBJ2-7; CDR3 DNA: TGTGCCAGCAGCAAGGGACACGCAAACTACGAGCAGTACTTC; CDR3 protein: CASSKGHANYEQYF
D gene: TRBD1; V gene: TRBV12-5; clone size: .; J gene: TRBJ1-5; CDR3 DNA: TGTGCTAGTGGTTTACAGGGGGGGCTCGGGAATCAGCCCCAGCATTTT; CDR3 protein: CASGLQGGLGNQPQHF
D gene: TRBD1; V gene: TRBV23-1; clone size: .; J gene: TRBJ1-6; CDR3 DNA: TGCGCCAGCAGTCAAGGGACAGGGAATTCACCCCTCCACTTT; CDR3 protein: CASSQGTGNSPLHF
D gene: TRBD1; V gene: TRBV6-1; clone size: few; J gene: TRBJ2-7; CDR3 DNA: TGTGCCAGCAGTGAAGACGGGGACAGGTTCTACGAGCAGTACTTC; CDR3 protein: CASSEDGDRFYEQYF